Included here is one T cell receptor (beta chain) sequence, with context. This sample is drawn from a study of control samples from healthy donors and cancer patients. The ends lost 6 bases at V and 7 bases at J; junction bases unmatched: 15. Germline lookup yields CDR1 MNHNY and CDR2 SVGAGI (reference sequence). This CDR3 is 16 amino acids long. The data were produced by immunoSEQ multiplex PCR, yet TCRdb's version contains in-frame clones alone and is incomplete. Among roughly 76,000 clones listed, roughly 93% were seen once. The chain couples TRBV6-6 to TRBJ2-1, with 7 bases aligning to TRBD2. The source of this sequence is a middle-aged woman with lung cancer. Sequenced sample: PBMCs. For the CDR3, the DNA is TGTGCCAGCAGCCTCACCCCCGGACTAGAGGGTAATGAGCAGTTCTTC. Encoded protein: CASSLTPGLEGNEQFF.